The 30 T cell receptor beta chains reported below all come from one sample, sequenced in a study of OX40 agonist ivuxolimab in advanced cancers. Here immunoSEQ multiplex PCR was the method, and the copy in TCRdb shows in-frame clones only, minus some. The sample lists tens of thousands of clones, 75% to 85% occurring once. The sample here was CD4+ or CD8+ T cells sorted from blood, taken in a trial of the OX40 agonist ivuxolimab. All receptors come from an adult with an advanced solid tumor such as melanoma, head and neck, liver or kidney cancer.

The chain combines TRBV5-8 with TRBJ2-7; D not certain. V was shortened by 4 bases and J by 3 bases, with 11 bases between the two germline ends. The germline V gene has CDR1 SGHTS and CDR2 YDEGEE. The CDR3 consists of 13 residues. For the CDR3, the DNA is TGTGCCAGCAGCAACATGCAGAGCTACGAGCAGTACTTC. This encodes CASSNMQSYEQYF.

CDR3 nucleotide sequence: TGTGCCAGTAACCTAGGCCGGGGGACGGGGACCCAGTACTTC. Translating gives CASNLGRGTGTQYF. The chain uses TRBV19 and TRBJ2-5, with D possibly being TRBD2 (6 bases). Germline V gene lookup returns CDR1 LNHDA and CDR2 SQIVND (reference sequence). The V end lost 7 bases, the J end lost 7 bases, and 19 bases lay between the germline ends. CDR3 length: 14 residues. The full variable domain, rest sourced from reference TRBV19 and TRBJ2-5, is DGGITQSPKYLFRKEGQNVTLSCEQNLNHDAMYWYRQDPGQGLRLIYYSQIVNDFQKGDIAEGYSVSREKKESFPLTVTSAQKNPTAFYLCASNLGRGTGTQYFGPGTRLLVL.

The V gene is TRBV2, the J gene TRBJ2-1; D gene unclear. This CDR3 has 11 amino acids. Germline CDR1 and CDR2: SNHLY and FYNNEI. V was cut by 7 bases and J by 6 bases, with 7 bases left in between. DNA of the CDR3: TGTGCCAGCATCGGTGGCAATGAGCAGTTCTTC. Translation: CASIGGNEQFF.

This chain uses TRBV6-6 with TRBJ1-2; D ambiguous. The CDR3 extends over 13 amino acids. Trimming pared 6 bases from V and 2 bases from J, leaving 10 bases between. From germline, CDR1 is MNHNY and CDR2 SVGAGI (reference sequence). This CDR3 is CASRPPGNYGYTF. The CDR3 DNA reads as TGTGCCAGCAGGCCCCCGGGGAACTATGGCTACACCTTC.

The sample holds a few counts of this clone. As DNA, the CDR3 is TGTGCCAGCAGTGGTAGCAATCAGCCCCAGCATTTT. It yields the protein CASSGSNQPQHF. V and J are TRBV25-1 and TRBJ1-5; D ambiguous. V lost 4 bases to trimming and J lost 0 bases, with 1 base between them. The germline CDR1 and CDR2 sequences are MGHDK and SYGVNS. The CDR3 is 12 residues long.

This clone has more than one count but fewer than ten. V usage is TRBV5-4 and J usage is TRBJ2-3; D is undetermined. Trimming left V 3 bases short and J 1 base short, with 15 bases between. This CDR3 spans 16 amino acids. Germline V gene data show CDR1 as SGHNT and CDR2 as YYREEE (reference sequence). The CDR3 coding sequence is TGTGCCAGCAGCTCCCTGTTGGGCAGCGGCACAGATACGCAGTATTTT. Translating it yields CASSSLLGSGTDTQYF.

The chain is built from TRBV5-4 and TRBJ2-6; 9 bases agree with TRBD1. This CDR3 comprises 18 residues. From germline, CDR1 is SGHNT and CDR2 YYREEE (reference sequence). The trim removed 2 bases at V and 4 bases at J, leaving 10 bases unmatched. The CDR3 sequence is CASSLGTGRTSGANVLTF. DNA for the CDR3: TGTGCCAGCAGCTTAGGGACAGGGAGGACTTCGGGGGCCAACGTCCTGACTTTC.

This clone was seen a single time. This chain joins TRBV9 and TRBJ2-1; D possibly uses TRBD1 or TRBD2 (5 bases each). Deletions cut 3 bases from V and 0 bases from J, with 10 bases between. CDR1 SGDLS and CDR2 YYNGEE come from the germline V gene. This CDR3 spans 15 amino acids. This CDR3 reads CASSEGPSSYNEQFF. The CDR3 DNA reads TGTGCCAGCAGCGAGGGACCGAGCTCCTACAATGAGCAGTTCTTC.

In this sample, this clone turned up once. V and J are TRBV5-3 and TRBJ2-4, with D unresolved. TRBV5-3 counts as an open reading frame of uncertain function. The CDR3 covers 13 residues. Between the trimmed V and J ends, which lost 5 bases and 3 bases, there was a span of 9 bases. CDR3 DNA sequence: TGTGCCAGAAGAGAGAAAATCAAAAACATTCAGTACTTC. It is translated as CARREKIKNIQYF.

The chain joins TRBV10-3 to TRBJ1-1; D is unclear. With 4 bases removed from V and 0 bases from J, the gap between germline ends came to 3 bases. The germline V gene has CDR1 ENHRY and CDR2 SYGVKD. This CDR3 is built from 12 residues. Here the CDR3 DNA reads TGTGCCATCAGTGGACTGAACACTGAAGCTTTCTTT. This gives the protein CAISGLNTEAFF.

The chain employs TRBV7-9 and TRBJ2-1; D is unclear. The CDR3 has 18 amino acids. CDR1 is SEHNR, CDR2 FQNEAQ, per germline (reference sequence). V was trimmed by 3 bases and J by 0 bases, leaving 18 bases between them. DNA of the CDR3: TGTGCCAGCAGCTTTTCGGGTGCGGCGACGAGCTCCTACAATGAGCAGTTCTTC. Encoded protein: CASSFSGAATSSYNEQFF. Together with reference TRBV7-9 and TRBJ2-1, the CDR3 gives the full variable domain: DTGVSQNPRHKITKRGQNVTFRCDPISEHNRLYWYRQTLGQGPEFLTYFQNEAQLEKSRLLSDRFSAERPKGSFSTLEIQRTEQGDSAMYLCASSFSGAATSSYNEQFFGPGTRLTVL.

The chain recombines TRBV6-1 with TRBJ1-5; D gene uncertain. V lost 3 bases, J lost 7 bases, and 4 bases lay in between. CDR1 MNHNS and CDR2 SASEGT come from the germline V gene. The CDR3 length is 11 residues. The CDR3 nucleotides are TGTGCCAGCAGTGAGTGGCAGCCCCAGCATTTT. Amino acid sequence: CASSEWQPQHF.

The J gene is TRBJ1-1, the V gene TRBV6-5; 9 bases line up with TRBD1. CDR1 is MNHEY and CDR2 is SVGAGI in the germline V gene. There are 15 residues in the CDR3. The junction had 7 bases not matched to a gene; V was cut back by 4 bases and J by 4 bases. The CDR3 coding sequence is TGTGCCAGCAGTTTCGCCACAGGGGGCTTCACTGAAGCTTTCTTT. It is translated as CASSFATGGFTEAFF.

The V call is TRBV2, the J call TRBJ1-1; weak D call: TRBD1 (5 bases). The CDR3 runs 11 residues. The V and J ends lost 8 bases and 5 bases respectively, with 9 bases between them. Germline CDR1 is SNHLY and CDR2 is FYNNEI. The CDR3 nucleotides read TGTGCCAGCGTGAGGGGTACTGAAGCTTTCTTT. It codes for CASVRGTEAFF.

V gene TRBV6-5 combines with J gene TRBJ2-7; D not resolved. V lost 7 bases, J lost 4 bases, and 14 bases lay in between. The CDR3 is 13 residues long. Germline values: CDR1 MNHEY, CDR2 SVGAGI. CDR3 DNA sequence: TGTGCCAGCAATAGGGCGAATGAATACGAGCAGTACTTC. It encodes CASNRANEYEQYF.

This clone was recorded once. The chain has TRBV29-1 and TRBJ1-4; D is unclear. V was shortened by 0 bases and J by 12 bases, with 5 bases between the two germline ends. This CDR3 is 10 amino acids long. Germline CDR1 reads SQVTM; CDR2 reads ANQGSEA. The CDR3 reads CSVEEGQLFF. CDR3 bases: TGCAGCGTTGAAGAGGGCCAACTGTTTTTT.

This sequence joins TRBV7-9 and TRBJ2-2; TRBD1 might be the D (5 bases). V lost 5 bases to trimming and J lost 6 bases, with 10 bases between them. The CDR3 runs 13 residues. Germline assignment: CDR1 SEHNR and CDR2 FQNEAQ (reference sequence). CDR3 DNA: TGTGCCAGCAGCCCACAGGTGTCCGGGGAGCTGTTTTTT. Its translation: CASSPQVSGELFF.

This sequence joins TRBV11-1 and TRBJ2-1, with TRBD2 identical over 10 bases. The CDR3 has 16 amino acids. With 4 bases clipped from V and 0 bases from J, the junction kept 3 bases outside the gene matches. CDR1 SGHAT and CDR2 FQDESV come from the germline V gene (reference sequence). The CDR3: CASSSSGGVSYNEQFF. CDR3 DNA: TGTGCCAGCAGCTCCAGCGGGGGGGTCTCCTACAATGAGCAGTTCTTC.

V usage is TRBV5-4 and J usage is TRBJ1-2; 7 bases are a match to TRBD1. With 3 bases clipped from V and 6 bases from J, the junction kept 8 bases outside the gene matches. Germline CDR1 SGHNT, CDR2 YYREEE (reference sequence). The CDR3 contains 14 residues. The CDR3 DNA follows: TGTGCCAGCAGCTCTCGGACAGGCGGGGATGGCTACACCTTC. This gives the protein CASSSRTGGDGYTF.

The J gene is TRBJ2-5, the V gene TRBV25-1; 7 bases match TRBD1. V shed 2 bases and J 2 bases; nucleotides not matched to a gene: 11. This CDR3 contains 17 residues. Germline lookup yields CDR1 MGHDK and CDR2 SYGVNS. The CDR3 DNA follows: TGTGCCAGCAGTGAACGAACAGGGGTTTCGGGACAAGAGACCCAGTACTTC. It is translated as CASSERTGVSGQETQYF.

This sequence joins TRBV14 and TRBJ2-6, with D unresolved. Germline CDR1 and CDR2: SGHDN and FVKESK. This CDR3 is 14 amino acids long. The V gene lost 6 bases and the J gene lost 0 bases, with 6 bases spanning the gap. The CDR3: CASSESSGANVLTF. In nucleotides, the CDR3 is TGTGCCAGCAGTGAGAGCTCTGGGGCCAACGTCCTGACTTTC.

V usage is TRBV27 and J usage is TRBJ2-7, with D possibly being TRBD1 (6 bases). The CDR3 sequence is 13 residues long. Germline V gene sequence: CDR1 MNHEY, CDR2 SMNVEV (reference sequence). V shed 3 bases and J shed 4 bases, with 10 bases lying between them. CDR3 loop: CASSFLRGYEQYF. The CDR3, as DNA: TGTGCCAGCAGTTTTCTCAGGGGATACGAGCAGTACTTC.

This rearrangement joins TRBV7-2 to TRBJ1-6; tentatively, D is TRBD1 (5 bases). Germline V gene data show CDR1 as SGHTA and CDR2 as FQGNSA. Trimming shortened V by 6 bases and J by 0 bases, and 12 bases separated the two germline ends. The CDR3 covers 16 residues. In DNA, the CDR3 is TGTGCCAGCAGGAGCGGGGGGAGCTCCTATAATTCACCCCTCCACTTT. It codes for CASRSGGSSYNSPLHF.

This chain links TRBV5-1 with TRBJ2-7; D is tentatively TRBD1 or TRBD2 (6 bases each). This CDR3 region has 15 residues. V lost 1 base and J 2 bases, leaving 13 bases between the germline ends. CDR1 is SGHRS, CDR2 YFSETQ, per germline. The CDR3 bases are TGCGCCAGCAGCTTGTTACAGGGCGGGGCCTACGAGCAGTACTTC. Residues: CASSLLQGGAYEQYF.

J is TRBJ2-3 and V is TRBV9; 7 nucleotides match TRBD1. Germline CDR1 SGDLS, CDR2 YYNGEE. CDR3 length equals 20 residues. Unmatched junction bases numbered 18, after V lost 0 bases and J lost 2 bases. The CDR3 DNA is TGTGCCAGCAGCGTAGGTATATTAAGGACAGGCCGGTCCCACACAGATACGCAGTATTTT. This encodes CASSVGILRTGRSHTDTQYF.

This chain connects TRBV28 to TRBJ1-4, with TRBD1 matching 10 bases. The V gene's germline CDR1 is MDHEN and CDR2 SYDVKM. V shed 5 bases and J 6 bases; nucleotides not matched to a gene: 6. The CDR3 is made up of 15 amino acids. The CDR3 sequence is CASSAPGTGDEKLFF. The CDR3 coding sequence is TGTGCCAGCAGTGCCCCCGGGACAGGGGATGAAAAACTGTTTTTT.

V gene TRBV7-6 combines with J gene TRBJ1-4; tentative D call: TRBD1 (6 bases). Germline CDR1 SGHVS, CDR2 FNYEAQ. The CDR3 has 15 amino acids. The V end lost 1 base, the J end lost 7 bases, and 13 bases lay between the germline ends. CDR3 residues: CASSLGFGGSEKLFF. The DNA of the CDR3 is TGTGCCAGCAGCTTAGGATTTGGGGGCTCTGAAAAACTGTTTTTT. The whole variable domain, remainder taken from reference TRBV7-6 and TRBJ1-4, is GAGVSQSPRYKVTKRGQDVALRCDPISGHVSLYWYRQALGQGPEFLTYFNYEAQQDKSGLPNDRFSAERPEGSISTLTIQRTEQRDSAMYRCASSLGFGGSEKLFFGSGTQLSVL.

V gene TRBV28 combines with J gene TRBJ1-2; TRBD1 aligns across 7 bases. This CDR3 contains 14 residues. The germline CDR1 and CDR2 sequences are MDHEN and SYDVKM. The V segment lost 10 bases and the J segment 2 bases; nucleotides outside the gene matches: 10. As DNA, the CDR3 is TGTGCCACCCTCAGGGGGGTTTGGAACTATGGCTACACCTTC. This sequence encodes CATLRGVWNYGYTF.

The chain is built from TRBV7-9 and TRBJ1-1, with D unclear. The CDR3 contains 15 residues. Germline V gene lookup returns CDR1 SEHNR and CDR2 FQNEAQ (reference sequence). Trimming pared 5 bases from V and 2 bases from J, leaving 15 bases between. This CDR3 reads CASSMKKSLNTEAFF. The CDR3 nucleotides are TGTGCCAGCAGCATGAAGAAATCGTTAAACACTGAAGCTTTCTTT.

This chain connects TRBV6-1 to TRBJ1-3; the D is unclear. CDR3 length: 16 amino acids. V was clipped by 0 bases and J by 0 bases, with 9 bases between them. Germline assignment: CDR1 MNHNS and CDR2 SASEGT. The CDR3 DNA follows: TGTGCCAGCAGTGAAGCTTTGGGGAGCTCTGGAAACACCATATATTTT. Its protein is CASSEALGSSGNTIYF.